This TCR beta chain came from a study of beta chain features in type 1 diabetes (dated by TCRdb to 2016 to 2019). For the study in its entirety: Patients and healthy donors did not differ in mean age, gender distribution, total cell number or subset yield. The study compared the TCRB repertoires of sorted circulating CD4+ T cell subsets in recently diagnosed type 1 diabetes patients with those in matched healthy donors. A total of 85 million to 140 million sorted cells were examined across all samples, and a strong correlation was observed between cell number per subset and RNA yield. Naive and central memory subsets were obtained from all 28 donors, but regulatory and stem cell-like memory subsets were isolated from only 8 patients and roughly eight healthy donors. General conclusions and limits of the study: The naive, central memory and regulatory TCRB repertoires appeared to resemble one another more closely among patients than among healthy donors. Patients with type 1 diabetes made fewer insertions and deleted more nucleotides at VDJ recombination sites, implying thymic rearrangement abnormalities. PCR might favor shorter templates, but patient and control samples were amplified and corrected together, so any skew would affect both groups equally. Because the HLA sub-analyses included only small numbers of individuals, any influence of HLA type on TCRB rearrangement was left unresolved. Because cDNA was sequenced instead of genomic DNA, highly expressing activated cells could be over-represented, though the groups showed no difference in activation or CD3 levels. In all four CD4+ subsets, TCRB CDR3 length was moderately but significantly shorter in type 1 diabetes patients.

The entire amount of isolated RNA was reverse transcribed using the High Capacity cDNA Reverse Transcription Kit, so the sequenced TCRB transcripts were expressed ones. Deep immunoSEQ sequencing was performed on naive, central memory and regulatory T cell samples, with an average of roughly 3.6 million total reads per sample. Sorted cells were lysed in RLT buffer, and RNA was extracted using DNase-treated RNeasy Micro or Mini kits according to cell number. To prevent cross-contamination, each cell subset was processed individually, whereas patient and healthy donor samples were processed jointly. The immunoSEQ multiplex PCR was used to amplify TCRB sequences from cDNA, generating 87-bp fragments that spanned the CDR3 region. Sequencing of the amplicons was done on the Illumina HiSeq platform. The original methods were these. Synthetic template baselines were used to correct PCR bias computationally, reads within Hamming distance 2 were collapsed, and singletons that could not be merged were discarded. Reads were aligned against IMGT so that V, D and J genes, CDR3 length and insertions or deletions at six rearrangement sites could be assigned. Within each subset, clonotype counts were normalized to the number of sorted cells before true diversity and Gini coefficients were calculated with the tcR R package. Repertoire sharing was quantified using the overlap coefficient calculated on TCRB nucleotide sequences. Here the immuneACCESS table is served through TCRdb, limited to in-frame sequences with V and J called. Missing clones are a known gap in these copies; in checked studies unresolved V genes cover under half, and the rest lacks a known reason. V and J calls and clone size are those listed in that table; D and trimming were worked out from the DNA. This sample is represented by about 40,000 clones; 49% of them were singletons. Around 0.7% of the sample is in the top ten clones.

Each donor gave one peripheral blood draw, approximately 110 mL on average, collected into heparinised tubes. Naive, central memory, regulatory and stem cell-like memory CD4+ T cells were sorted on a BD FACSAria II using a panel including CD45RO, CCR7, CD25, CD127, CD95 and CD27. Purity was above 95% for every sorted population. PBMCs were isolated immediately by Lymphoprep density gradient centrifugation and stained directly without culture. So that batch effects would be minimized, each experiment stained and sorted samples in pairs, pairing one healthy donor with one patient. This clone was seen many times. The clone's antigen remains unknown. Nothing much larger sits one base from this clone, and base qualities are not available. Trimmed from V: 5 bases; trimmed from J: 6 bases; junction bases lacking a gene match: 8. The CDR1 and CDR2 encoded by the germline V gene are SGHTA and FQGNSA. The CDR3 runs 15 residues from the cysteine to the phenylalanine. CDR3 DNA only is kept here, 45 bases in frame from base 1.

This receptor was obtained from a woman under 30 in good health. The chain uses TRBV7-2 and TRBJ2-1, with 9 bases in between that match TRBD2. The sample taken for sequencing was central memory CD4+ T cells from blood. The CDR3 corresponds to CASSTRTSVGNEQFF. The sequenced DNA is TGTGCCAGCAGCACAAGGACTAGCGTGGGCAATGAGCAGTTCTTC.